The rows below give T cell receptor beta chains drawn from one sample of a study of regulatory T cells in long-lasting Graves disease. TCRdb reprocessed the multiplex PCR reads via MiXCR and lists one record per CDR3 protein. The profile shows fewer than 450,000 distinct CDR3 sequences, under 25% of them singletons. Sequencing used peripheral blood mononuclear cells (PBMCs), obtained when the disease was refractory, from a patient treated with antithyroid drugs. The origin of the receptors is a female donor with Graves disease. Both conserved end residues are trimmed from each CDR3. A D gene is named only where the DNA matches it firmly. Rows give clone size only sometimes, using once, few, many, or a class for an expanded clone.

clone_size | d_call | v_call | cdr3_aa
many | TRBD2 | TRBV3-1 | ASSQERLAGSREQY
many | TRBD1 | TRBV28 | ASSLLQGAQNIQY
. | . | TRBV28 | ASSWQVGNQPQH
. | TRBD2 | TRBV4-1 | ASSQALAGGPYEQY
few | TRBD1 | TRBV20-1 | SASPGQNYEQY
. | TRBD1 | TRBV29-1 | SVRGTGSSYEQY
many | . | TRBV6-1 | ASSPQRGNTEAF
many | . | TRBV20-1 | SEVRNVGTEAF
. | TRBD1 | TRBV10-3 | ATSTGNGELF
few | TRBD2 | TRBV7-3 | ASSPTSPSGGETQY
few | . | TRBV7-2 | ASSLAGMGVPQPQH
few | . | TRBV20-1 | SASAAKGSNQPQH
. | TRBD1 | TRBV11-2 | ASSLGPGQGVYEQY
. | TRBD2 | TRBV12-5 | ASGQLAGGSTGELF
few | . | TRBV20-1 | SARAWDDTGELF
many | TRBD2 | TRBV6-2/TRBV6-3 | ASSYSTAGGYSYEQY
. | . | TRBV28 | ASSQDVNIQY
. | . | TRBV3-1 | ASGGGSSPLH
. | . | TRBV10-2 | ASSESRQPNQPQH
many | . | TRBV12-3/TRBV12-4 | ASSFAALGQY
. | TRBD2 | TRBV30 | AWQGLAGYNEQF
many | . | TRBV12-5 | ASGSPWAKVGYEQY
. | . | TRBV6-2/TRBV6-3 | ASSYWQAEEKLF
many | TRBD2 | TRBV27 | ASSNRKTSGRAGAETQY
many | . | TRBV27 | ASSSLGLNTEAF
. | . | TRBV5-6 | ASSSNPGSPKETQY
many | . | TRBV2 | SSNPPAPREKLF
few | TRBD1 | TRBV7-2 | ASSLEDRGMGQPQH
many | TRBD1 | TRBV27 | ASSSLTSGQVAYGYT
many | . | TRBV29-1 | SVEGAPGGYT
many | . | TRBV28 | ASSPTGSNYGYT
few | TRBD1 | TRBV3-1 | ASSQDLDRVEIYTEAF
few | . | TRBV14 | ASSQNRFRTRQETQY
many | TRBD2 | TRBV12-3/TRBV12-4 | ASSPGLGGNIQY